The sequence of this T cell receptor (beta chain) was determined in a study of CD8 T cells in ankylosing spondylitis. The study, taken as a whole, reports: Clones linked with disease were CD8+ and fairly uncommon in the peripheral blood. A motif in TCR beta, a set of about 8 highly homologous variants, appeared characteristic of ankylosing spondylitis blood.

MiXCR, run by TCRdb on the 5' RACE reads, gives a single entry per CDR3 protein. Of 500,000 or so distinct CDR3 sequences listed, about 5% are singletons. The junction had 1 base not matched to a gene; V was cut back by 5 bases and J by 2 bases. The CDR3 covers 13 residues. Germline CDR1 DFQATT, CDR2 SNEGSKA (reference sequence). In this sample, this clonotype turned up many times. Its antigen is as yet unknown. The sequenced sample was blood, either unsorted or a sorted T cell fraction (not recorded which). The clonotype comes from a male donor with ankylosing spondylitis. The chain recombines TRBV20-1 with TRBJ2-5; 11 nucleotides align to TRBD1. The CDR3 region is CSAWDRGQETQYF. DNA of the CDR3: TGCAGTGCTTGGGACAGGGGGCAAGAGACCCAGTACTTC.